The entry below gives a single T cell receptor (beta chain) sequence along with its context. This entry belongs to a study of OX40 agonist ivuxolimab in advanced cancers. This CDR3 is built from 15 residues. V was trimmed by 0 bases and J by 7 bases, leaving 15 bases between them. Germline V CDR1 and CDR2: GTSNPN, SVGIG (reference sequence). Profiled with immunoSEQ multiplex PCR; TCRdb holds only in-frame clones, not every one. The sample holds around 100,000 clones, about nine tenths seen once. This TCR was recovered from an adult with an advanced solid tumor such as melanoma, head and neck, liver or kidney cancer. J is TRBJ2-2 and V is TRBV30, with no clear D. The starting material was CD4+ or CD8+ T cells sorted from blood, obtained in a trial of the OX40 agonist ivuxolimab. The CDR3, as DNA: TGTGCCTGGAGTGTACCAGTAAGTTCCGTCGGGGAGCTGTTTTTT. Its translation: CAWSVPVSSVGELFF.